This is a list of T cell receptor beta chains from one sample in a study of T cells in Graves' hyperthyroidism and ophthalmopathy. MiXCR, run by TCRdb on the multiplex PCR reads, gives a single entry per CDR3 protein. The top ten clones hold approximately 18% of a sample with 500,000 or so distinct CDR3 sequences, about 15% of them seen once. Specimen: blood. These receptors were taken from a woman between 18 and 30 years old with Graves' ophthalmopathy. CDR3s include the opening cysteine and the closing phenylalanine or tryptophan. The order of the fields is D gene, clone size, V gene, J gene, CDR3 protein, CDR3 DNA. A D gene is named only where the DNA matches it firmly. The size entry is marked missing in some rows and otherwise reads once, few, many or a size class.

TRBD1	.	TRBV27	TRBJ1-1	CASSSGRGLTEAFF	TGTGCCAGCAGTTCAGGCAGGGGGCTCACTGAAGCTTTCTTT
.	many	TRBV5-6	TRBJ2-3	CASSLDDRDTQYF	TGTGCCAGCAGCTTGGACGACAGAGATACGCAGTATTTT
TRBD2	many	TRBV27	TRBJ2-3	CASSLTSGGPDTQYF	TGTGCCAGCAGTTTGACTAGCGGAGGGCCAGATACGCAGTATTTT
.	.	TRBV14	TRBJ2-7	CASSQVCGGWGEQYF	TGTGCCAGCAGCCAAGTCTGTGGGGGCTGGGGCGAGCAGTACTTC
.	many	TRBV7-2	TRBJ1-1	CASSLAQNTEAFF	TGTGCCAGCAGCTTAGCGCAGAACACTGAAGCTTTCTTT
.	few	TRBV20-1	TRBJ2-3	CSARDLNFPPDTQYF	TGCAGTGCTAGAGATCTGAACTTCCCCCCAGATACGCAGTATTTT
.	few	TRBV6-1	TRBJ1-2	CASREVEDYGYTF	TGTGCCAGCAGGGAAGTGGAGGACTATGGCTACACCTTC
TRBD2	many	TRBV7-8	TRBJ2-1	CASSSRLAGGPNEQFF	TGTGCCAGCAGCTCAAGACTAGCGGGAGGCCCAAATGAGCAGTTCTTC
.	many	TRBV3-2	TRBJ2-3	CASSPPGLRLDTQYF	TGTGCCAGCAGCCCCCCGGGACTACGGTTAGATACGCAGTATTTT
.	.	TRBV27	TRBJ2-7	CASSFGWDTSYAQYF	TGTGCCAGCAGTTTTGGCTGGGACACATCCTACGCGCAGTACTTC